Presented here are 20 T cell receptor beta chains from one specimen sequenced in a study of blood T cells in healthy people across ages. It was with a sample-barcoded 5' primer and a J-beta primer mix that a second PCR of roughly 7 to 12 cycles was run. TCRdb redid the calling of the 5' RACE reads with MiXCR, one entry per CDR3 protein. The sample lists hundreds of thousands of distinct CDR3 sequences; 49% were seen once. The sample was blood. These receptors were taken from a woman in her sixties or seventies in good health.

This clonotype was observed a handful of times. This chain uses TRBV10-3 with TRBJ2-5; tentative D call: TRBD2 (6 bases). Germline assignment: CDR1 ENHRY and CDR2 SYGVKD. CDR3 size: 11 residues. V lost 1 base and J lost 11, with 8 bases in between. CDR3 protein: CAISEFREQYF. The CDR3 nucleotides read TGTGCCATCAGTGAGTTTCGGGAGCAGTACTTC.

This chain joins TRBV11-3 and TRBJ2-2; 8 bases line up with TRBD1. The trim removed 5 bases at V and 7 bases at J, leaving 6 bases unmatched. This CDR3 region has 14 residues. Germline V gives CDR1 SGHNT, CDR2 YENEEA. In DNA, the CDR3 is TGTGCCAGCAGCAGAGGACAGGGCAGCGGGGAGCTGTTTTTT. Amino acids: CASSRGQGSGELFF.

This chain links TRBV12-3 or TRBV12-4 with TRBJ2-5; 11 positions match TRBD1. The end of the DNA fits TRBJ2-7 better, so the J call may be wrong. The CDR3 contains 15 residues. In DNA, the CDR3 is TGTGCCAGCAGTGTCGGGACAGGGGGGTCCAGCGAGCAGTACTTC. Translated: CASSVGTGGSSEQYF.

The chain combines TRBV27 with TRBJ2-7; 8 nucleotides line up with TRBD1. Germline V gene sequence: CDR1 MNHEY, CDR2 SMNVEV (reference sequence). The CDR3 loop spans 15 amino acids. V shed 5 bases and J 1 base; nucleotides not matched to a gene: 7. The CDR3 loop is CASSRRQGTSYEQYF. In nucleotides, the CDR3 is TGTGCCAGCAGTCGTCGACAGGGGACGTCCTACGAGCAGTACTTC.

The rearrangement links TRBV9 to TRBJ2-3, with D perhaps TRBD2 (6 bases). The ends were cut back, 3 bases at V and 2 bases at J, with 16 bases in the middle. Germline V gene lookup returns CDR1 SGDLS and CDR2 YYNGEE. The CDR3 runs to 16 residues. The CDR3 bases are TGTGCCAGCAGCGCCAACCCGGGACTCCTCACAGATACGCAGTATTTT. This sequence encodes CASSANPGLLTDTQYF. The full variable domain, rest sourced from reference TRBV9 and TRBJ2-3, is DSGVTQTPKHLITATGQRVTLRCSPRSGDLSVYWYQQSLDQGLQFLIQYYNGEERAKGNILERFSAQQFPDLHSELNLSSLELGDSALYFCASSANPGLLTDTQYFGPGTRLTVL.

The chain carries TRBV3-1 and TRBJ2-5; D possibly matches TRBD1 or TRBD2 (5 bases each). The germline gives CDR1 LGHDT, CDR2 YNNKEL (reference sequence). The V end was cut by 1 base, the J end by 6 bases, with 18 bases between. The CDR3 runs 16 residues. The CDR3 loop is CASSQGSVRGEQTQYF. The CDR3 region has the DNA TGTGCCAGCAGCCAAGGGTCGGTCAGAGGGGAGCAGACCCAGTACTTC.

This clonotype was seen only a few times. The chain joins TRBV18 to TRBJ1-1; maybe TRBD1 (6 bases). V dropped 3 bases and J dropped 7 bases, with 15 bases sitting between them. The CDR3 sequence is 14 residues long. Per the germline V gene, CDR1 is KGHSH and CDR2 is LQKENI. This CDR3 reads CASSPTGWGSEAFF. The CDR3 region has the DNA TGTGCCAGCTCACCGACAGGATGGGGGAGTGAAGCTTTCTTT. Full variable domain (remainder filled in from reference TRBV18 and TRBJ1-1): NAGVMQNPRHLVRRRGQEARLRCSPMKGHSHVYWYRQLPEEGLKFMVYLQKENIIDESGMPKERFSAEFPKEGPSILRIQQVVRGDSAAYFCASSPTGWGSEAFFGQGTRLTVV.

The chain uses TRBV27 and TRBJ2-1; D is ambiguous. The germline V and J ends were trimmed by 0 bases and 4 bases, with 7 bases remaining between them. Germline-derived CDR1 and CDR2 are MNHEY and SMNVEV (reference sequence). The CDR3 extends over 14 amino acids. The CDR3, as DNA: TGTGCCAGCAGTTTATCGATAACATACAATGAGCAGTTCTTC. Translated: CASSLSITYNEQFF.

This clonotype turned up a few times. The J gene is TRBJ2-7, the V gene TRBV28, with D uncertain. V lost 3 bases to trimming and J lost 4 bases, with 7 bases between them. CDR3 length: 12 amino acids. Germline lookup yields CDR1 MDHEN and CDR2 SYDVKM. CDR3 nucleotides: TGTGCCAGCAGTTTCAAGAGGTACGAGCAGTACTTC. Amino acid sequence: CASSFKRYEQYF.

This chain joins TRBV6-5 and TRBJ1-2; D ambiguous. Germline values: CDR1 MNHEY, CDR2 SVGAGI. V was cut by 5 bases and J by 0 bases, with 13 bases left in between. This CDR3 has 15 residues. The CDR3 is CASSPRAGSNYGYTF. The CDR3 DNA is TGTGCCAGCAGTCCCCGGGCTGGATCTAACTATGGCTACACCTTC.

This clonotype came up a few times. The chain links TRBV5-1 to TRBJ2-7, with D tentatively TRBD1 or TRBD2 (6 bases each). Trimming stripped 4 bases from V and 4 bases from J, with 9 bases between. CDR3 length: 12 residues. Germline V gene sequence: CDR1 SGHRS, CDR2 YFSETQ. CDR3 loop: CASSTGRYEQYF. The CDR3, as DNA: TGCGCCAGCAGCACAGGGAGGTACGAGCAGTACTTC. The variable domain in full, completed from reference TRBV5-1 and TRBJ2-7, reads KAGVTQTPRYLIKTRGQQVTLSCSPISGHRSVSWYQQTPGQGLQFLFEYFSETQRNKGNFPGRFSGRQFSNSRSEMNVSTLELGDSALYLCASSTGRYEQYFGPGTRLTVT.

The CDR3 sequence: CASRTFQTLSTDTQYF. The CDR3 region has the DNA TGTGCCAGCAGAACCTTTCAAACACTCAGCACAGATACGCAGTATTTT. The chain has TRBV27 and TRBJ2-3; the D is unclear. The CDR3 extends over 16 amino acids. The V gene lost 6 bases and the J gene lost 0 bases, with 16 bases spanning the gap. Germline V gene data show CDR1 as MNHEY and CDR2 as SMNVEV (reference sequence).

There are a few counts of this clonotype. The V gene is TRBV20-1, the J gene TRBJ2-5, with 8 nucleotides matching TRBD1. Losses at the gene ends were 3 bases for V and 3 bases for J; bases not matched to a gene: 12. CDR1 and CDR2 (germline): DFQATT, SNEGSKA (reference sequence). This CDR3 contains 16 residues. The chain's CDR3 is CSARAPGTGRKETQYF. The DNA of the CDR3 is TGCAGTGCTAGGGCACCTGGGACAGGAAGAAAAGAGACCCAGTACTTC.

This rearrangement joins TRBV20-1 to TRBJ1-6; no definite D call. Trimming removed 6 bases from V and 5 bases from J, with 11 bases in between. Germline CDR1 and CDR2: DFQATT and SNEGSKA (reference sequence). CDR3 size: 13 residues. CDR3 amino acids: CSANRVDNSPLHF. The CDR3 DNA is TGCAGTGCCAATAGGGTCGATAATTCACCCCTCCACTTT.

Only a few counts were recorded for this clonotype. The chain combines TRBV20-1 with TRBJ2-7; no firm D call. CDR3 length: 13 residues. Germline values: CDR1 DFQATT, CDR2 SNEGSKA (reference sequence). V gave up 0 bases and J gave up 0 bases, with 6 bases separating them. The CDR3 DNA sequence: TGCAGTGCTAGAGATTCTCGCTCCTACGAGCAGTACTTC. This gives the protein CSARDSRSYEQYF.

This clonotype has more than one count but fewer than ten. The genes are TRBV9 and TRBJ1-1; D not certain. The CDR3 is 15 amino acids. Trimming left V 4 bases short and J 0 bases short, with 13 bases between. The germline CDR1 and CDR2 sequences are SGDLS and YYNGEE. The CDR3 region has the DNA TGTGCCAGCAGCCCGTGGGCTCCTTTGAACACTGAAGCTTTCTTT. Translation gives CASSPWAPLNTEAFF.

Many counts were recorded for this clonotype. The V call is TRBV29-1, the J call TRBJ2-3; possible D gene TRBD1, 6 bases. The germline gives CDR1 SQVTM, CDR2 ANQGSEA. Trimming took off 0 bases at V and 6 bases at J, with 10 bases between the two ends. The CDR3 covers 13 residues. CDR3 region: CSVEDLGQDTQYF. The CDR3, as DNA: TGCAGCGTTGAAGATCTCGGACAGGATACGCAGTATTTT.

The rearrangement links TRBV12-3 or TRBV12-4 to TRBJ1-6; 10 bases line up with TRBD1. The CDR3 consists of 13 residues. V dropped 5 bases and J dropped 14; count of bases not matched to a gene: 6. This chain's CDR3 is CASSTGTGDTLHF. The CDR3 DNA reads as TGTGCCAGCAGTACCGGGACAGGGGACACCCTCCACTTT.

This clonotype was observed many times. This rearrangement joins TRBV7-6 to TRBJ2-1; D remains unclear. There are 15 residues in the CDR3. Germline CDR1 and CDR2: SGHVS and FNYEAQ. Deletions cut 1 base from V and 0 bases from J, with 7 bases between. The CDR3 DNA follows: TGTGCCAGCAGCTTAGAGGTCAGCTCCTACAATGAGCAGTTCTTC. This codes for CASSLEVSSYNEQFF.

This chain connects TRBV29-1 to TRBJ2-5; D might be TRBD2 (6 bases). Trimming cost V 3 bases and J 2 bases, with 10 bases left between them. Germline lookup yields CDR1 SQVTM and CDR2 ANQGSEA. The length of the CDR3 is 13 residues. The CDR3 coding sequence is TGCAGCGTTGACGCCGGGACTCAAGAGACCCAGTACTTC. Amino acids: CSVDAGTQETQYF.